This T cell receptor beta chain was sequenced during a study of blood T cell repertoires in COVID-19. Across the whole study: Acute and convalescent COVID-19 specimens originated in the United States, Italy and Spain.

Profiled with immunoSEQ multiplex PCR; TCRdb holds only in-frame clones, not every one. The profile shows 200,000 to 300,000 clones, about nine tenths of them singletons. Clinical history reported by participants formed the basis on which cohorts were assigned. The sample taken for sequencing was PBMCs or T cells enriched from blood (not recorded which). The sequence was obtained from a woman aged 30 to 39 with acute COVID-19.

The CDR3 here is CASDRGGEQYF. In DNA, the CDR3 is TGTGCCAGCGACCGGGGGGGCGAGCAGTACTTC. The chain uses TRBV9 and TRBJ2-7, with TRBD2 identical over 8 bases. V lost 7 bases and J lost 6; bases outside the gene matches: 3. From germline, CDR1 is SGDLS and CDR2 YYNGEE. The CDR3 sequence is 11 residues long.